The sequence of this T cell receptor beta chain was determined in a study of T-cell reconstitution after alpha-beta-depleted transplantation in children. Findings and limits, study-wide: From surviving recipient T cells and thymic progenitors came the high day-60 TCRbeta diversity observed in some patients.

This clonotype was seen ten or more times. Its antigen is currently unknown. Unique molecular identifiers tagged the TCRbeta library. TCRdb processed the PCR reads anew with MiXCR; each CDR3 protein has one entry. Among 7,500 to 9,500 distinct CDR3 sequences, over 9.5% were seen once, and the ten largest hold under 55%. The V segment lost 6 bases and the J segment 1 base; nucleotides outside the gene matches: 7. Germline CDR1 KGHDR, CDR2 SFDVKD. This CDR3 spans 16 amino acids. This receptor was obtained from a patient aged 2-15 years who had a stem cell transplant for inherited bone marrow failure, so the T cells may come from the graft donor. The chain combines TRBV24-1 with TRBJ2-2, with TRBD2 identical over 7 bases. Sample: PBMCs, mostly from graft donor cells, taken 60 days after TCRalphabeta/CD19-depleted stem cell transplant. The CDR3 nucleotides are TGTGCCACCAGTTTGGGGGGGACTTTGAACACCGGGGAGCTGTTTTTT. Translated, it gives CATSLGGTLNTGELFF.